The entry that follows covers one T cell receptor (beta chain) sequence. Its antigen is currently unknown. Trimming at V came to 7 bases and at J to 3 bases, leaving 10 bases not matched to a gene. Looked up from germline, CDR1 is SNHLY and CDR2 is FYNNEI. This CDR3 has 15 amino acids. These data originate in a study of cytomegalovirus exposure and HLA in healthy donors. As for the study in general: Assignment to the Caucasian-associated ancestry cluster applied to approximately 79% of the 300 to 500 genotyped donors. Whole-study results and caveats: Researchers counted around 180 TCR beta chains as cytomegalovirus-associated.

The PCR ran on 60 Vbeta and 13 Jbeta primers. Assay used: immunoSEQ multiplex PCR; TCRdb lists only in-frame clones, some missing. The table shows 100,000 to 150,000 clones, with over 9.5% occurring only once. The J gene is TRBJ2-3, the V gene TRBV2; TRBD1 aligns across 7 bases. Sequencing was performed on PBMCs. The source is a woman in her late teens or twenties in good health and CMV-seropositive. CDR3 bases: TGTGCCAGCACCAAAGACAGGGTAGGGACAGATACGCAGTATTTT. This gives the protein CASTKDRVGTDTQYF.